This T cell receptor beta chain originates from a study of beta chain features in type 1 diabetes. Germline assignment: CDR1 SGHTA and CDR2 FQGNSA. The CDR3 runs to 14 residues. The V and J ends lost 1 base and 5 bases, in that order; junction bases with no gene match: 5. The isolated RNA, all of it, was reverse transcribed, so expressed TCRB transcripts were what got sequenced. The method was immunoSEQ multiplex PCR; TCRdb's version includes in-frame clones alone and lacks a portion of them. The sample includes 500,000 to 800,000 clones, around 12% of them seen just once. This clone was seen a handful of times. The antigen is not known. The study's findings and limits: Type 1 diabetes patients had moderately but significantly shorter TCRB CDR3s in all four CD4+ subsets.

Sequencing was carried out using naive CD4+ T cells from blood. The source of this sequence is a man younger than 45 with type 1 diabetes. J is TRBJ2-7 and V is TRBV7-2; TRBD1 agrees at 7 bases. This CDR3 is CASSLGGTVNEQYF. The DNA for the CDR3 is TGTGCCAGCAGCTTAGGAGGGACAGTCAACGAGCAGTACTTC.